The TCR beta chain described here comes from a study of metastatic and nonmetastatic thyroid tumors. Study-wide results and caveats: For both blood and tumor, malignant thyroid tumors reportedly showed significantly higher TCR beta diversity than benign nodules did.

Trimming removed 0 bases from V and 2 bases from J; junction bases left unmatched: 3. The CDR3 loop spans 15 amino acids. Germline assignment: CDR1 SGDLS and CDR2 YYNGEE. No treatment of any kind had been given to any patient before thyroid surgery. This clone was seen many times. The antigen is undetermined. TCRdb re-called the PCR reads via MiXCR. The sample shows some 33,000 clones, less than 14% of them seen only once. The receptor was derived from a female donor with papillary thyroid cancer or a benign thyroid nodule (not recorded which). Some clones in this sample may be carry-over from other donors' samples. The chain recombines TRBV9 with TRBJ1-1, with 8 bases matching TRBD1. Sequencing used blood. The CDR3 protein is CASSVDGQGNTEAFF. As DNA, the CDR3 is TGTGCCAGCAGCGTAGATGGACAGGGCAACACTGAAGCTTTCTTT.